The next 28 T cell receptor beta chains were all read from a single sample in a study of blood T cell repertoires in COVID-19. TCRdb's table, derived via immunoSEQ multiplex PCR, lists solely in-frame clones and lacks some. The profile shows 200,000 to 300,000 clones, 65% to 90% of them singletons. The sequenced sample was peripheral blood. The receptors here all came from a man aged 25 to 40 with active or convalescent COVID-19.

The table lists this clone with a few counts. This rearrangement joins TRBV15 to TRBJ1-5; TRBD1 is a possible D gene (5 bases). Trimming stripped 0 bases from V and 4 bases from J, with 13 bases between. The CDR3 length is 16 residues. Germline CDR1 reads LNHNV; CDR2 reads YYDKDF (reference sequence). CDR3 amino acids: CATSRDYNRMNQPQHF. As DNA, the CDR3 is TGTGCCACCAGCAGAGATTATAACAGGATGAATCAGCCCCAGCATTTT.

The chain carries TRBV11-2 and TRBJ2-3; 8 positions agree with TRBD1. Germline V lookup: CDR1 SGHAT, CDR2 FQNNGV. The CDR3 has 18 residues. Germline trimming cut 5 bases from V and 3 bases from J; bases unmatched to any gene: 16. This chain's CDR3 is CASSLDRGGVLGTDTQYF. The CDR3 coding sequence is TGTGCCAGCAGCCTCGACAGGGGAGGTGTGCTTGGTACAGATACGCAGTATTTT.

CDR3 nucleotide sequence: TGTGCCAGCAGCCCTAGTCAGGTGGGGAGCTCCTACGAGCAGTACTTC. Translating it yields CASSPSQVGSSYEQYF. This chain joins TRBV7-9 and TRBJ2-7; a weak D match, TRBD2 (5 bases). The CDR3 has 16 residues. V was trimmed by 5 bases and J by 0 bases, leaving 17 bases between them. Germline values: CDR1 SEHNR, CDR2 FQNEAQ (reference sequence).

The V call is TRBV4-1, the J call TRBJ1-5; D is unclear. Trimming removed 2 bases at V and 3 bases at J, with 8 bases between. CDR1 and CDR2 from the germline V gene are MGHRA and YSYEKL. The CDR3 runs to 14 residues. CDR3 in DNA: TGCGCCAGCAGCCAATACTATATCAATCAGCCCCAGCATTTT. Protein: CASSQYYINQPQHF.

The chain recombines TRBV6-5 with TRBJ2-7, with 7 nucleotides matching TRBD2. V trimming: 6 bases; J trimming: 3 bases; junction bases outside the gene matches: 5. Germline loops: CDR1 MNHEY, CDR2 SVGAGI. The CDR3 length is 13 residues. This chain's CDR3 is CASSLGLDYEQYF. In DNA, the CDR3 is TGTGCCAGCAGCCTCGGACTAGACTACGAGCAGTACTTC.

This clone was counted once. V is TRBV5-6 and J is TRBJ2-1; 12 positions match TRBD1. The CDR3 extends over 15 amino acids. J gave up 9 bases and V 2 bases, and 6 bases lay outside the gene matches. The germline V gene encodes CDR1 SGHDT and CDR2 YYEEEE. CDR3 bases: TGTGCCAGCAGCTTCCGGGACAGGGGGCGCGGTGAGCAGTTCTTC. Its protein is CASSFRDRGRGEQFF.

The chain is built from TRBV9 and TRBJ1-3; 8 nucleotides align to TRBD1. Germline V lookup: CDR1 SGDLS, CDR2 YYNGEE. The CDR3 has 16 residues. J lost 0 bases, V lost 3 bases, and 5 bases had no gene match. DNA of the CDR3: TGTGCCAGCAGCGATGGACAGGGACACTCTGGAAACACCATATATTTT. It translates to CASSDGQGHSGNTIYF.

The chain couples TRBV13 to TRBJ1-3, with 10 positions matching TRBD1. This CDR3 comprises 15 residues. From germline, CDR1 is PRHDT and CDR2 FYEKMQ (reference sequence). After removal of 5 bases from V and 7 bases from J, the junction contained 8 bases not matched to a gene. The CDR3 coding sequence is TGTGCCAGCAGCAGGCCGGGACAGGGGAAGAACACCATATATTTT. Encoded protein: CASSRPGQGKNTIYF.

This clone was seen only a few times. The chain carries TRBV4-3 and TRBJ1-2, with TRBD1 matching 7 bases. The V and J ends lost 0 bases and 4 bases, in that order; junction bases with no gene match: 14. This CDR3 comprises 18 residues. Germline V lookup: CDR1 LGHNA, CDR2 YSLEER. The CDR3 region is CASSQEEGAVGTFYGYTF. The CDR3 bases are TGCGCCAGCAGCCAAGAAGAGGGGGCGGTAGGGACCTTCTATGGCTACACCTTC.

This clone was counted a single time. The chain couples TRBV7-2 to TRBJ2-1, with TRBD1 matching over 7 bases. With 5 bases clipped from V and 3 bases from J, the junction kept 7 bases outside the gene matches. CDR3 length equals 15 residues. Germline V gene sequence: CDR1 SGHTA, CDR2 FQGNSA. The CDR3 loop reads CASSHRDSSYNEQFF. CDR3 in DNA: TGTGCCAGCAGCCACCGGGACAGTAGCTACAATGAGCAGTTCTTC. Combining the CDR3 with reference TRBV7-2 and TRBJ2-1 gives the whole variable domain GAGVSQSPSNKVTEKGKDVELRCDPISGHTALYWYRQSLGQGLEFLIYFQGNSAPDKSGLPSDRFSAERTGGSVSTLTIQRTQQEDSAVYLCASSHRDSSYNEQFFGPGTRLTVL.

The J gene is TRBJ2-2, the V gene TRBV13, with 8 bases matching TRBD1. Germline loops: CDR1 PRHDT, CDR2 FYEKMQ (reference sequence). J gave up 0 bases and V 6 bases, and 3 bases lay outside the gene matches. CDR3 size: 15 residues. DNA for the CDR3: TGTGCCAGCAGAAAACAGGGGGCGAACACCGGGGAGCTGTTTTTT. Residues: CASRKQGANTGELFF.

The V gene is TRBV24-1, the J gene TRBJ1-5, with 8 positions matching TRBD1. The CDR3 consists of 15 residues. Germline V CDR1 and CDR2: KGHDR, SFDVKD. Unmatched junction bases numbered 8, after V lost 7 bases and J lost 4 bases. CDR3: CATRVWTGSNQPQHF. In DNA form, the CDR3 reads TGTGCCACCAGAGTTTGGACAGGGTCGAATCAGCCCCAGCATTTT.

This chain joins TRBV5-1 and TRBJ1-6, with D unresolved. The V end lost 4 bases, the J end lost 7 bases, and 12 bases lay between the germline ends. There are 14 residues in the CDR3. The germline V gene encodes CDR1 SGHRS and CDR2 YFSETQ. DNA for the CDR3: TGCGCCAGCAGCCTACATAGGGAGAATTCACCCCTCCACTTT. Amino acids: CASSLHRENSPLHF.

The chain links TRBV4-1 to TRBJ1-3; 8 nucleotides line up with TRBD1. The J segment lost 5 bases and the V segment lost 0 bases, leaving 6 bases of the junction unmatched. CDR3 size: 16 residues. The germline CDR1 and CDR2 sequences are MGHRA and YSYEKL. CDR3 amino acids: CASSQDEPGGRNTIYF. CDR3 coding DNA: TGCGCCAGCAGCCAAGATGAGCCAGGGGGCAGAAACACCATATATTTT.

This chain joins TRBV9 and TRBJ2-3; 9 positions match TRBD1. Trimming took 4 bases from V and 2 from J; bases not matched to a gene: 8. Germline CDR1 is SGDLS and CDR2 is YYNGEE. This CDR3 is 16 amino acids long. The CDR3 is CASSLRDRANTDTQYF. The CDR3, as DNA: TGTGCCAGCAGCCTACGGGACAGGGCCAACACAGATACGCAGTATTTT.

The genes are TRBV5-5 and TRBJ2-7; D might be TRBD1 (6 bases). The CDR3 is 15 residues long. CDR1 and CDR2 from the germline V gene are SGHKS and YYEKEE (reference sequence). Trimming pared 2 bases from V and 0 bases from J, leaving 12 bases between. CDR3 residues: CASSLRDTPSYEQYF. CDR3 nucleotide sequence: TGTGCCAGCAGCTTACGGGACACTCCCTCCTACGAGCAGTACTTC.

This clone was counted once. The chain couples TRBV9 to TRBJ2-7, with 12 bases that match TRBD2. CDR1 is SGDLS, CDR2 YYNGEE, per germline. The V gene end was trimmed by 0 bases and the J gene end by 5 bases; junction bases not matched to a gene: 9. This CDR3 has 17 amino acids. As DNA, the CDR3 is TGTGCCAGCAGCGTAGCCCCGAGGACTAGCGGGGAGGACGAGCAGTACTTC. This encodes CASSVAPRTSGEDEQYF.

The V call is TRBV7-2, the J call TRBJ1-5, with D uncertain. Germline-derived CDR1 and CDR2 are SGHTA and FQGNSA. CDR3 length equals 13 residues. V was cut by 5 bases and J by 7 bases, with 12 bases left in between. CDR3 amino acids: CASSGSPTQPQHF. In nucleotides, the CDR3 is TGTGCCAGCAGCGGGAGTCCAACACAGCCCCAGCATTTT.

This chain connects TRBV3-1 (or the pseudogene TRBV3-2) to TRBJ2-7; 7 nucleotides agree with TRBD2. J lost 1 base, V lost 1 base, and 7 bases had no gene match. The CDR3 is 16 residues long. Looked up from germline, CDR1 is LGHDT and CDR2 is YNNKEL (reference sequence). CDR3 in amino acids: CASSQGWVAGSYEQYF. DNA of the CDR3: TGTGCCAGCAGCCAAGGGTGGGTAGCGGGTTCCTACGAGCAGTACTTC.

The rearrangement links TRBV2 to TRBJ2-6; the match to TRBD2 covers 8 bases. From germline, CDR1 is SNHLY and CDR2 FYNNEI. The CDR3 covers 19 residues. With 4 bases clipped from V and 1 base from J, the junction kept 12 bases outside the gene matches. CDR3 amino acids: CASSGPGLGLFSGANVLTF. CDR3 DNA sequence: TGTGCCAGCAGTGGACCGGGACTAGGATTGTTTTCTGGGGCCAACGTCCTGACTTTC.

The chain couples TRBV20-1 to TRBJ1-1, with D unresolved. Germline V gene data show CDR1 as DFQATT and CDR2 as SNEGSKA (reference sequence). V lost 6 bases and J 5 bases, leaving 10 bases between the germline ends. The CDR3 is made up of 11 amino acids. In nucleotides, the CDR3 is TGCAGTGCGAAGATACGGACTGAAGCTTTCTTT. Encoded protein: CSAKIRTEAFF.

This clone was seen a single time. This chain uses TRBV29-1 with TRBJ2-7; 9 nucleotides line up with TRBD1. V lost 6 bases, J lost 6 bases, and 6 bases stayed unmatched. Germline CDR1 reads SQVTM; CDR2 reads ANQGSEA. This CDR3 spans 12 amino acids. For the CDR3, the DNA is TGCAGCGTGGGGGACAGGGACAGCGAGCAGTACTTC. Amino acids: CSVGDRDSEQYF.

This chain connects TRBV5-4 to TRBJ2-1; D may be TRBD1 (6 bases). The ends were cut back, 2 bases at V and 2 bases at J, with 11 bases in the middle. From germline, CDR1 is SGHNT and CDR2 YYREEE (reference sequence). The CDR3 is made up of 15 amino acids. The CDR3 DNA follows: TGTGCCAGCAGCTTCGGACAGTCCCCCTACAATGAGCAGTTCTTC. It codes for CASSFGQSPYNEQFF. Complete variable domain (other parts from reference TRBV5-4 and TRBJ2-1): ETGVTQSPTHLIKTRGQQVTLRCSSQSGHNTVSWYQQALGQGPQFIFQYYREEENGRGNFPPRFSGLQFPNYSSELNVNALELDDSALYLCASSFGQSPYNEQFFGPGTRLTVL.

This clone came up once. This chain uses TRBV29-1 with TRBJ1-1; D ambiguous. In germline, CDR1 is SQVTM, CDR2 ANQGSEA. The V and J ends lost 3 bases and 8 bases respectively, with 16 bases between them. This CDR3 is 13 amino acids long. This CDR3 is CSVELRFAGEAFF. Written as DNA, the CDR3 is TGCAGCGTTGAGCTGCGCTTTGCGGGGGAAGCTTTCTTT.

V and J are TRBV9 and TRBJ2-7, with 10 bases fitting TRBD2. The V and J ends lost 3 bases and 4 bases, in that order; junction bases with no gene match: 10. Germline CDR1 and CDR2: SGDLS and YYNGEE. The CDR3 length is 16 residues. CDR3 protein: CASSASSSGGQYEQYF. The CDR3 coding sequence is TGTGCCAGCAGCGCCTCATCTAGCGGGGGACAATACGAGCAGTACTTC.

V usage is TRBV5-4 and J usage is TRBJ1-3; D not resolved. Trimming removed 2 bases at V and 0 bases at J, with 9 bases between. The CDR3 length is 15 residues. CDR1 and CDR2 (germline): SGHNT, YYREEE (reference sequence). The CDR3 protein is CASSFDLGSGNTIYF. In DNA form, the CDR3 reads TGTGCCAGCAGCTTTGATCTCGGCTCTGGAAACACCATATATTTT.

As to this clone: This sample also contains other DNA sequences that code for the same CDR3. The CDR3 coding sequence is TGTGCCAGCTCACCGGGACAGGATAATTCACCCCTCCACTTT. Protein product: CASSPGQDNSPLHF. The V and J genes are TRBV18 and TRBJ1-6; 8 bases agree with TRBD1. Looked up from germline, CDR1 is KGHSH and CDR2 is LQKENI. The CDR3 spans 14 residues. Unmatched junction bases numbered 0, after V lost 3 bases and J lost 5 bases.

In this sample, this clone turned up a few times. The chain links TRBV19 to TRBJ2-3; 11 bases agree with TRBD2. V trimming: 1 base; J trimming: 6 bases; junction bases outside the gene matches: 6. The CDR3 covers 16 residues. The germline gives CDR1 LNHDA, CDR2 SQIVND (reference sequence). The CDR3 region is CASSIGLAGSGDTQYF. In nucleotides, the CDR3 is TGTGCCAGTAGTATAGGACTAGCGGGGAGTGGGGATACGCAGTATTTT.